The clone carrying this T cell receptor (beta chain) appeared a single time. Its antigen is currently unknown. The CDR3 has 15 amino acids. Germline CDR1 and CDR2: SGHAT and FQDESV (reference sequence). Germline trimming cut 3 bases from V and 3 bases from J; bases unmatched to any gene: 4. PCR involved 60 Vbeta and 13 Jbeta primers. TCRdb's copy holds only in-frame clones and misses some; the assay was immunoSEQ multiplex PCR. Of roughly 86,000 clones in the sample, approximately 60% were seen once. The data originate from a study of cytomegalovirus exposure and HLA in healthy donors. Broader study findings: When analyzed later, a missense DCLRE1C variant was found to be linked to TCR beta V- and J-gene trimming. Reported performance of the classifier showed diagnosis of cytomegalovirus status with high specificity and sensitivity. Fewer N-insertions (relative to the approximately 670-donor mean) were reportedly seen in an Asian-associated ancestry cluster in a later analysis.

The TCR originated in a woman between 50 and 59 years old in good health and CMV-seropositive. The sequencing sample was made of PBMCs. The V call is TRBV11-1, the J call TRBJ2-1; TRBD2 matches 8 bases. CDR3 in amino acids: CASSFGGGNYNEQFF. The CDR3, as DNA: TGTGCCAGCAGCTTCGGGGGGGGGAACTACAATGAGCAGTTCTTC.